Shown below are 6 T cell receptor beta chains from a single sample sequenced in a study of blood T cell repertoires in COVID-19. Sequencing used immunoSEQ multiplex PCR; TCRdb keeps in-frame clones, though not all of them. The table lists about 150,000 clones, about 86% of them singletons. Sample: peripheral blood. The receptors originated from a woman aged 55-69 years with acute or convalescent COVID-19.

V gene TRBV28 combines with J gene TRBJ1-6; the match to TRBD1 covers 10 bases. V shed 9 bases, J shed 6 bases, and the junction held 8 bases outside the gene matches. The CDR3 consists of 15 residues. Germline V gene sequence: CDR1 MDHEN, CDR2 SYDVKM. For the CDR3, the DNA is TGTGCCAGAAAGGACAGGGGGGAGCCTAATTCACCCCTCCACTTT. Its translation is CARKDRGEPNSPLHF.

This chain joins TRBV19 and TRBJ2-1; D is ambiguous. The CDR3 runs to 14 residues. The germline V and J ends were trimmed by 4 bases and 8 bases, with 15 bases remaining between them. CDR1 is LNHDA, CDR2 SQIVND, per germline (reference sequence). The chain's CDR3 is CASSSPRPSHEQFF. The CDR3 region has the DNA TGTGCCAGTAGTAGCCCGAGGCCGTCCCATGAGCAGTTCTTC.

The rearrangement uses TRBV6-6 and TRBJ2-2; D is possibly TRBD2 (5 bases). Germline V CDR1 and CDR2: MNHNY, SVGAGI (reference sequence). This CDR3 is 13 amino acids long. Trimming removed 5 bases at V and 6 bases at J, with 10 bases between. The CDR3, as DNA: TGTGCCAGCAGTCCAGGCGGGTCCGGGGAGCTGTTTTTT. Its protein product is CASSPGGSGELFF.

The V and J genes are TRBV19 and TRBJ2-3; possible D gene TRBD1, 6 bases. CDR3 length: 13 residues. Germline-derived CDR1 and CDR2 are LNHDA and SQIVND (reference sequence). The V end was cut by 8 bases, the J end by 2 bases, with 11 bases between. The CDR3 DNA reads TGTGCCAGTGCCCCAGGGGACACAGATACGCAGTATTTT. It specifies CASAPGDTDTQYF.

The V gene is TRBV5-1, the J gene TRBJ2-3, with D perhaps TRBD2 (5 bases). Germline V CDR1 and CDR2: SGHRS, YFSETQ. The V gene lost 1 base and the J gene lost 2 bases, with 11 bases spanning the gap. The CDR3 runs 15 residues. As DNA, the CDR3 is TGCGCCAGCAGCTTGAACGGGGTTTACACAGATACGCAGTATTTT. Its translation: CASSLNGVYTDTQYF.

The rearrangement links TRBV29-1 to TRBJ1-2; 8 nucleotides line up with TRBD1. The junction had 8 bases not matched to a gene; V was cut back by 6 bases and J by 8 bases. The CDR3 is 12 residues long. The V gene's germline CDR1 is SQVTM and CDR2 ANQGSEA. This CDR3 reads CSVTRGRSGYTF. The CDR3 DNA reads as TGCAGCGTAACCAGGGGGCGATCCGGCTACACCTTC.